These T cell receptor beta chains were read from a single sample in a study of graft-versus-host responses after intestinal transplantation. The assay was immunoSEQ multiplex PCR, and TCRdb's table has in-frame clones only and misses some. The sample contains some 130,000 clones, approximately 92% of which appear only once. For these TCRs, the target antigens are not known. This specimen was unstimulated CD4+ T cells sorted from spleen or lymph node cells, taken before intestinal transplant. The receptors were sampled from a human donor who received an intestinal transplant. The CDR3 runs from the conserved cysteine through the conserved F or W.

>TRBV10-3|TRBJ2-2
CAISEPEAYTGELFF
>TRBV7-9|TRBJ2-3
CASSLRSGGPDSTDTQYF
>TRBV2|TRBJ1-1
CASRIGEVNTEAFF
>TRBV5-1|TRBJ1-2
CASSLVTGSYGYTF
>TRBV27|TRBJ2-7
CASSFRRSYEQYF
>TRBV19|TRBJ1-2
CASRRQGGGYTF
>TRBV2|TRBJ1-1
CASSEGVRGRTEAFF
>TRBV7-9|TRBJ1-2
CASRVIRDGYTF
>TRBV4-1|TRBJ2-2
CASSQFIAGGPSYTGELFF
>TRBV18|TRBJ1-1
CASSPIGGNTNTEAFF
>TRBV2|TRBJ1-6
CASSVSYNSPLHF